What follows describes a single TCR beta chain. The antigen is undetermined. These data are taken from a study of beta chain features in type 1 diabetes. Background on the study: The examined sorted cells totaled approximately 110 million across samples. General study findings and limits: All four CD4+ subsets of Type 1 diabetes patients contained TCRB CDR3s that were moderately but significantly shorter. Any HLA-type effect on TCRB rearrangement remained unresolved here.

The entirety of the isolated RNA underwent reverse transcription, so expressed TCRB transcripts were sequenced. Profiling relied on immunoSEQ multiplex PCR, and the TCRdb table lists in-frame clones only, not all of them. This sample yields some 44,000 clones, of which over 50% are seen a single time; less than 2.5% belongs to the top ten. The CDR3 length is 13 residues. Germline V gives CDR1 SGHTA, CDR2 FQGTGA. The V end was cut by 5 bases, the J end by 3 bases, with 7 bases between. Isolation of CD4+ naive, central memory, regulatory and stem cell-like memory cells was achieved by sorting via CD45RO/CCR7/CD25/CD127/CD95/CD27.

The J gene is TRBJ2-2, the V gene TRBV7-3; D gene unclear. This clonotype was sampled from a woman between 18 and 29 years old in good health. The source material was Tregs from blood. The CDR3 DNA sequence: TGTGCCAGCAGCCCACCAGACACCGGGGAGCTGTTTTTT. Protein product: CASSPPDTGELFF. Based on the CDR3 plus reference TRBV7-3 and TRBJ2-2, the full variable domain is GAGVSQTPSNKVTEKGKYVELRCDPISGHTALYWYRQSLGQGPEFLIYFQGTGAADDSGLPNDRFFAVRPEGSVSTLKIQRTERGDSAVYLCASSPPDTGELFFGEGSRLTVL.